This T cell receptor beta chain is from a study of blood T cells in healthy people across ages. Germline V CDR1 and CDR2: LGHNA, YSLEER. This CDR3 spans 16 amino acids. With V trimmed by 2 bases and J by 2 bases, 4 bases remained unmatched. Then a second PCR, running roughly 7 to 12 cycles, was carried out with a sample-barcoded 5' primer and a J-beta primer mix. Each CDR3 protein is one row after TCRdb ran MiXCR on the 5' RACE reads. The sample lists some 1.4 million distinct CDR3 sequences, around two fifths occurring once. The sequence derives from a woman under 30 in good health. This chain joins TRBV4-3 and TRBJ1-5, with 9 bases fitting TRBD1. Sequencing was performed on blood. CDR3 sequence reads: CASSQNRGLGNQPQHF. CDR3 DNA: TGCGCCAGCAGCCAAAACAGGGGGCTAGGCAATCAGCCCCAGCATTTT.